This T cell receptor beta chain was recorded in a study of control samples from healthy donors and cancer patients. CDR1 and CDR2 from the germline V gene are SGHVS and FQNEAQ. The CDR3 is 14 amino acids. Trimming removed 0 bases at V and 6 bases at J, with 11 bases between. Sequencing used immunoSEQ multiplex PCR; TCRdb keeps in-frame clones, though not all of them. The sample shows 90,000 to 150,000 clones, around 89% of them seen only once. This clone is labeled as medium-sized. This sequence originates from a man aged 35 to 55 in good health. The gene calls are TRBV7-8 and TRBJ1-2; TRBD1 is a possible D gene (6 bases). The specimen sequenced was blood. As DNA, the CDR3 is TGTGCCAGCAGCTTAGCTGTAGCAGGGGATGGCTACACCTTC. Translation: CASSLAVAGDGYTF.